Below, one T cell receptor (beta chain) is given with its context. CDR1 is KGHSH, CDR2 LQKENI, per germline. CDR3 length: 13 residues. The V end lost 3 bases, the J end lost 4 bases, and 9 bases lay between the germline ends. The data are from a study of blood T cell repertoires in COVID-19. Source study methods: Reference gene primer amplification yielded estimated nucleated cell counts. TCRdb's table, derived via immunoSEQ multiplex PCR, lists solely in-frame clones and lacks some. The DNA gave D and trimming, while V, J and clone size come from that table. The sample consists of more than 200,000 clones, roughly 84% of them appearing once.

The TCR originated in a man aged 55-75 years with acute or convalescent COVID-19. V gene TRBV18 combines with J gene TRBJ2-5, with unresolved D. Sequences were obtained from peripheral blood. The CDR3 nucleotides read TGTGCCAGCTCACCCTACCACAGAGAGACCCAGTACTTC. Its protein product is CASSPYHRETQYF.